These 6 T cell receptor beta chains came from one sample sequenced in a study of response to subunit inactivated influenza vaccine. Each CDR3 protein is one row after TCRdb ran MiXCR on the RT-PCR reads. The data hold fewer than 800,000 distinct CDR3 sequences, with 15% to 17% observed a single time. The starting material was PBMCs from blood, obtained about 11 days after vaccination. The receptors originated from a man aged 45-65 years who received an inactivated influenza vaccine.

This chain uses TRBV6-1 with TRBJ2-7; D is possibly TRBD1 (6 bases). From germline, CDR1 is MNHNS and CDR2 SASEGT. V lost 4 bases and J 0 bases, leaving 13 bases between the germline ends. The CDR3 length is 15 residues. CDR3 nucleotides: TGTGCCAGCAGTGGGGGGACACTCGACTCCTACGAGCAGTACTTC. Its protein product is CASSGGTLDSYEQYF.

This clonotype was detected a few times. CDR3 nucleotide sequence: TGTGCCAGCGGAGACGCCGGGACGGCGAATGCTTTCTTT. Its protein product is CASGDAGTANAFF. The V call is TRBV25-1, the J call TRBJ1-1; D perhaps matches TRBD1 (5 bases). CDR3 size: 13 residues. CDR1 MGHDK and CDR2 SYGVNS come from the germline V gene. Between the trimmed V and J ends, which lost 8 bases and 11 bases, there was a span of 21 bases.

The J gene is TRBJ2-3, the V gene TRBV10-3; 9 bases map to TRBD2. Germline CDR1 ENHRY, CDR2 SYGVKD. The length of the CDR3 is 14 residues. The V gene end was trimmed by 5 bases and the J gene end by 2 bases; junction bases not matched to a gene: 2. The CDR3 here is CAISRLADTDTQYF. CDR3 sequence (DNA): TGTGCCATCAGTAGACTAGCGGACACAGATACGCAGTATTTT.

The chain joins TRBV6-1 to TRBJ1-5; D is undetermined. Germline lookup yields CDR1 MNHNS and CDR2 SASEGT. The V end lost 7 bases, the J end lost 0 bases, and 13 bases lay between the germline ends. The length of the CDR3 is 15 residues. The CDR3 DNA reads as TGTGCCAGCAAGTCAGGAGGCGATAGCAATCAGCCCCAGCATTTT. Translating gives CASKSGGDSNQPQHF.

The genes are TRBV24-1 and TRBJ1-2; D not certain. This CDR3 region has 14 residues. Trimming left V 4 bases short and J 0 bases short, with 8 bases between. Germline loops: CDR1 KGHDR, CDR2 SFDVKD. The CDR3, as DNA: TGTGCCACCAGTGACCAAGACACTAACTATGGCTACACCTTC. As protein: CATSDQDTNYGYTF.

Ten or more counts support this clonotype. The chain couples TRBV7-2 to TRBJ1-2, with TRBD1 matching 7 bases. Germline V gene lookup returns CDR1 SGHTA and CDR2 FQGNSA. The ends lost 0 bases at V and 8 bases at J; junction bases unmatched: 6. The CDR3 is 14 amino acids. CDR3 loop: CASSLANRGEGYTF. CDR3 coding DNA: TGTGCCAGCAGCTTAGCCAACAGGGGTGAAGGCTACACCTTC. The full variable domain, its missing parts supplied by reference TRBV7-2 and TRBJ1-2, is GAGVSQSPSNKVTEKGKDVELRCDPISGHTALYWYRQSLGQGLEFLIYFQGNSAPDKSGLPSDRFSAERTGGSVSTLTIQRTQQEDSAVYLCASSLANRGEGYTFGSGTRLTVV.